These T cell receptor beta chains were read from a single sample in a study of identifying expanded T cells in peripheral blood. The assay was immunoSEQ multiplex PCR, and TCRdb's table has in-frame clones only and misses some. The data hold under 70,000 clones, with approximately 89% observed a single time. Sequencing used blood. Every receptor here comes from a person between 18 and 75 years old in good health. The CDR3 runs from the conserved cysteine through the conserved F or W. A D gene is named only where the DNA matches it firmly. A row's size may be missing; if present it is once, few, many or a size class.

>NA|TRBV27|TRBD1|TRBJ1-2
TGTGCCAGCAGCGGAACCGGGACAGACTTTAACTATGGCTACACCTTC
CASSGTGTDFNYGYTF
>NA|TRBV9|TRBD1|TRBJ1-3
TGTGCCAGCAATACAGGGGGCCCTGGAAACACCATATATTTT
CASNTGGPGNTIYF
>NA|TRBV6-4|TRBD1|TRBJ2-5
TGTGCCAGCAGCCCCGGGGGACAGGGTGGTGAGACCCAGTACTTC
CASSPGGQGGETQYF
>NA|TRBV5-1|TRBD1|TRBJ1-1
TGCGCCAGCAGCTTTGGGGGGACAGGGACGGTGGACACTGAAGCTTTCTTT
CASSFGGTGTVDTEAFF
>NA|TRBV14|TRBD2|TRBJ2-1
TGTGCCAGCAGCCAAGCACTAGCGACGAATGAGCAGTTCTTC
CASSQALATNEQFF
>NA|TRBV4-1|NA|TRBJ2-5
TGCGCCAGCAGCCAATCGCAGGTTCAAGAGACCCAGTACTTC
CASSQSQVQETQYF
>NA|TRBV25-1|TRBD1|TRBJ2-1
TGTGCCAGCAATGGACAGGGTCCATACAATGAGCAGTTCTTC
CASNGQGPYNEQFF
>NA|TRBV9|NA|TRBJ1-4
TGTGCCAGCAGCGTAGGCGAAATGAAGGAGAAACTGTTTTTT
CASSVGEMKEKLFF
>few|TRBV29-1|NA|TRBJ2-3
TGCAGCGTTTCCAGGGGTGCAGATACGCAGTATTTT
CSVSRGADTQYF
>NA|TRBV28|TRBD2|TRBJ2-7
TGTGCCAGCAGTAACAGCGGGGCCTACGAACAGTACTTC
CASSNSGAYEQYF
>once|TRBV4-2|TRBD2|TRBJ2-5
TGTGCCAGCAGCCAAGTTACCGGGAGGGTTCGAGAGACCCAGTACTTC
CASSQVTGRVRETQYF
>few|TRBV6-4|NA|TRBJ2-6
TGTGCCAGCAGTCCGACCCCAGGGTCTGGGGCCAACGTCCTGACTTTC
CASSPTPGSGANVLTF
>once|TRBV14|NA|TRBJ2-1
TGTGCCAGCAGCCAAGATTATAGTGGTTACAATGAGCAGTTCTTC
CASSQDYSGYNEQFF
>NA|TRBV28|TRBD1|TRBJ1-5
TGTGCCAGCAGTAGCGCGGGGGGACAGGGAAGTCAGCCCCAGCATTTT
CASSSAGGQGSQPQHF
>NA|TRBV6-4|TRBD2|TRBJ2-2
TGTGCCAGCAGCGACCCGGGACTAGCGGGAGACACCGGGGAGCTGTTTTTT
CASSDPGLAGDTGELFF
>NA|TRBV7-2|NA|TRBJ1-2
TGTGCCAGCAGCTTATTGACAGGTCTAACTAACTATGGCTACACCTTC
CASSLLTGLTNYGYTF
>NA|TRBV9|NA|TRBJ1-4
TGTGCCAGCAGCGTGGGGGGGATAGGAGAAAAACTGTTTTTT
CASSVGGIGEKLFF
>NA|TRBV7-2|NA|TRBJ1-6
TGTGCCAGCAGCTCGGACAGTGCCTCTTCACCCCTCCACTTT
CASSSDSASSPLHF
>few|TRBV6-4|TRBD2|TRBJ2-3
TGTGCCAGCAGTGAGACTAGCGGGGAGCGAGCAGATACGCAGTATTTT
CASSETSGERADTQYF
>once|TRBV27|TRBD2|TRBJ2-7
TGTGCCAGCAGTTTATCGCGTCGGGGGGTCAACGAGCAGTACTTC
CASSLSRRGVNEQYF
>NA|TRBV5-4|TRBD2|TRBJ2-3
TGTGCCAGCAGCTTAACTAGCGGGGGCCACACAGATACGCAGTATTTT
CASSLTSGGHTDTQYF
>NA|TRBV9|NA|TRBJ2-3
TGTGCCAGCAGCGTATCTAGCACAGATACGCAGTATTTT
CASSVSSTDTQYF
>NA|TRBV9|NA|TRBJ2-3
TGTGCCAGCAGCGTAGGCACTAGCACAGATACGCAGTATTTT
CASSVGTSTDTQYF
>few|TRBV9|NA|TRBJ1-2
TGTGCCAGCAGCACATCCATACGAGGCTACACCTTC
CASSTSIRGYTF
>NA|TRBV7-2|NA|TRBJ2-2
TGTGCCAGCAGCTTCTCGTACGCCGGGGAGCTGTTTTTT
CASSFSYAGELFF
>NA|TRBV28|NA|TRBJ1-1
TGTGCCAGCACTGTTCGGGGGGACATGAACACTGAAGCTTTCTTT
CASTVRGDMNTEAFF
>NA|TRBV30|NA|TRBJ1-4
TGTGCCTGGAGCGGTAGTCCGAAAAAACTGTTTTTT
CAWSGSPKKLFF
>NA|TRBV10-3|NA|TRBJ2-7
TGTGCCATCAGCGACCTGGGCGTCGAGCAGTACTTC
CAISDLGVEQYF
>NA|TRBV2|NA|TRBJ1-4
TGTGCCAGCAGTCTCCCCCAGCGGGGGAGGGGGTTACTTAATGAAAAACTGTTTTTT
CASSLPQRGRGLLNEKLFF
>NA|TRBV27|NA|TRBJ2-1
TGTGCCAGCAGCCCCCTACTGCTTTCCTACAATGAGCAGTTCTTC
CASSPLLLSYNEQFF
>once|TRBV6-1|NA|TRBJ2-7
TGTGCCAGCAGCCGGGACCACGAGCAGTACTTC
CASSRDHEQYF
>NA|TRBV5-8|TRBD1|TRBJ1-2
TGTGCCAGCAGCACGTTAACAGGGGGCCGTGGCTACACCTTC
CASSTLTGGRGYTF
>NA|TRBV5-4|TRBD2|TRBJ2-3
TGTGCCAGCAGCTTTGGGGGAGGGCGGGGAGATACGCAGTATTTT
CASSFGGGRGDTQYF
>NA|TRBV9|NA|TRBJ1-1
TGTGCCAGCAGCGCACCGGGACCCACCGCGACTGAAGCTTTCTTT
CASSAPGPTATEAFF
>NA|TRBV11-2|TRBD2|TRBJ2-7
TGTGCCAGCAGCTGGGGACTAGCGGGGCACTACGAGCAGTACTTC
CASSWGLAGHYEQYF
>NA|TRBV20-1|NA|TRBJ2-5
TGCAGTGCTAGGTTCGGAGAGACCCAGTACTTC
CSARFGETQYF
>NA|TRBV6-4|NA|TRBJ2-2
TGTGCCAGCAGCCCAGGGGTTGCCGACGTCGACACCGGGGAGCTGTTTTTT
CASSPGVADVDTGELFF
>NA|TRBV7-2|TRBD1|TRBJ1-2
TGTGCCAGCAGCTCAGACAGGGACTATGGCTACACCTTC
CASSSDRDYGYTF
>NA|TRBV6-4|NA|TRBJ2-6
TGTGCCAGCAGTGATCAGGGCTCTGGGGCCAACGTCCTGACTTTC
CASSDQGSGANVLTF
>NA|TRBV6-5|NA|TRBJ2-1
TGTGCCAGCAGTCCCAGACAAGCAGGGTCCAATGAGCAGTTCTTC
CASSPRQAGSNEQFF
>NA|TRBV2|NA|TRBJ1-4
TGTGCCAGCACCTCCCGGGCAGTTGCAACTAATGAAAAACTGTTTTTT
CASTSRAVATNEKLFF
>NA|TRBV5-1|NA|TRBJ2-5
TGCGCCAGCAGCGGGGACGTCGGAGAGACCCAGTACTTC
CASSGDVGETQYF
>NA|TRBV29-1|TRBD1|TRBJ2-5
TGCAGCGTTGAAAACAGGGGCGTTGGCGAGACCCAGTACTTC
CSVENRGVGETQYF
>NA|TRBV7-9|TRBD1|TRBJ1-2
TGTGCCAGCAGCTCTCAGGGGGCCGGAGGCTACACCTTC
CASSSQGAGGYTF
>once|TRBV30|NA|TRBJ2-1
TGTGCCTGGAATCCGAGCGCCTACAATGAGCAGTTCTTC
CAWNPSAYNEQFF
>NA|TRBV12-5|TRBD2|TRBJ2-5
TGTGCTAGTGGTTTGGTAGGTTCAGCGGGGTATGAAGAGACCCAGTACTTC
CASGLVGSAGYEETQYF
>NA|TRBV29-1|TRBD1|TRBJ2-7
TGCAGCGCTCACGGACAGGGGGCGGGGGAGCAGTACTTC
CSAHGQGAGEQYF
>NA|TRBV10-3|NA|TRBJ1-1
TGTGCCATCAGTGAGTCGGGGAGGAACACTGAAGCTTTCTTT
CAISESGRNTEAFF
>NA|TRBV18|TRBD1|TRBJ2-3
TGTGCCAGTGGACAGGGGGCATCAGATACGCAGTATTTT
CASGQGASDTQYF
>NA|TRBV11-3|TRBD2|TRBJ2-3
TGTGCCAGCAGCTTCACTAGCGGGGGCACAGATACGCAGTATTTT
CASSFTSGGTDTQYF
>NA|TRBV5-6|TRBD1|TRBJ1-6
TGTGCCAGCACCCGGGGACAGTATAATTCACCCCTCCACTTT
CASTRGQYNSPLHF
>few|TRBV27|TRBD1|TRBJ2-7
TGTGCCAGCAGTTTAAGACAGGGTTACGACGAGCAGTACTTC
CASSLRQGYDEQYF
>NA|TRBV6-5|NA|TRBJ1-5
TGTGCCAGCAGTGCCTCCGGGACGGGGGTTCAGCCCCAGCATTTT
CASSASGTGVQPQHF
>NA|TRBV19|NA|TRBJ1-6
TGTGCCAGTAATAAACAGGGACTACCCAATTCACCCCTCCACTTT
CASNKQGLPNSPLHF
>NA|TRBV11-2|TRBD2|TRBJ2-7
TGTGCCAGCAGCTCGACTAGCGGGGGGGCCCCATACGAGCAGTACTTC
CASSSTSGGAPYEQYF